This is a list of T cell receptor beta chains from one sample in a study of blood T cell repertoires in COVID-19. Sequencing used immunoSEQ multiplex PCR; TCRdb keeps in-frame clones, though not all of them. The sample carries tens of thousands of clones, approximately 86% recorded once. The sequencing input was peripheral blood. These receptors all stem from a woman aged 55-70 years with acute or convalescent COVID-19. The CDR3 runs from the conserved cysteine through the conserved F or W. The D gene is left open where the match is weak. Size is stated for part of the rows, as once, few or many counts, or as a class when the clone is expanded.

v_call: TRBV9
j_call: TRBJ2-3
d_call: TRBD2
clone_size: -
cdr3_aa: CASSAPGTSGGTSSTDTQYF
cdr3_nt: TGTGCCAGCAGCGCCCCTGGGACTAGCGGGGGGACCTCCTCCACAGATACGCAGTATTTT

v_call: TRBV25-1
j_call: TRBJ2-2
d_call: TRBD1
clone_size: -
cdr3_aa: CASRGGRGHLNTGELFF
cdr3_nt: TGTGCCAGCAGGGGGGGCAGGGGGCATCTGAACACCGGGGAGCTGTTTTTT

v_call: TRBV7-9
j_call: TRBJ1-1
d_call: -
clone_size: once
cdr3_aa: CASSPSGENTEAFF
cdr3_nt: TGTGCCAGCAGCCCATCCGGGGAGAACACTGAAGCTTTCTTT

v_call: TRBV5-4
j_call: TRBJ1-2
d_call: TRBD1
clone_size: -
cdr3_aa: CASSFSGTGVGYTF
cdr3_nt: TGTGCCAGCAGCTTTTCCGGGACAGGGGTAGGCTACACCTTC

v_call: TRBV9
j_call: TRBJ2-1
d_call: -
clone_size: -
cdr3_aa: CASSVDTRDGYNEQFF
cdr3_nt: TGTGCCAGCAGCGTAGATACTCGGGATGGATACAATGAGCAGTTCTTC

v_call: TRBV6-5
j_call: TRBJ1-2
d_call: TRBD1
clone_size: once
cdr3_aa: CASSSPRTGSNYGYTF
cdr3_nt: TGTGCCAGCAGTTCCCCAAGGACAGGGAGTAACTATGGCTACACCTTC

v_call: TRBV5-5
j_call: TRBJ1-5
d_call: TRBD1
clone_size: -
cdr3_aa: CASSLAGTGNQPQHF
cdr3_nt: TGTGCCAGCAGCTTGGCCGGGACAGGGAACCAGCCCCAGCATTTT

v_call: TRBV6-1
j_call: TRBJ1-5
d_call: -
clone_size: -
cdr3_aa: CASSDRSNQPQHF
cdr3_nt: TGTGCCAGCAGTGACCGGAGCAATCAGCCCCAGCATTTT

v_call: TRBV10-3
j_call: TRBJ1-1
d_call: -
clone_size: once
cdr3_aa: CAISENPGLNTEAFF
cdr3_nt: TGTGCCATCAGTGAGAATCCGGGTTTGAACACTGAAGCTTTCTTT

v_call: TRBV29-1
j_call: TRBJ1-3
d_call: -
clone_size: -
cdr3_aa: CSGSQGSGNTIYF
cdr3_nt: TGCAGCGGCTCACAGGGCTCTGGAAACACCATATATTTT

v_call: TRBV5-1
j_call: TRBJ1-2
d_call: TRBD1
clone_size: -
cdr3_aa: CASSLTTGGASRGYTF
cdr3_nt: TGCGCCAGCAGCTTGACCACAGGGGGCGCCTCCCGGGGCTACACCTTC

v_call: TRBV9
j_call: TRBJ1-2
d_call: -
clone_size: -
cdr3_aa: CASSVASFSNYGYTF
cdr3_nt: TGTGCCAGCAGCGTAGCCAGTTTTTCTAACTATGGCTACACCTTC

v_call: TRBV18
j_call: TRBJ2-5
d_call: -
clone_size: -
cdr3_aa: CASSPPGGRSETQYF
cdr3_nt: TGTGCCAGCTCACCCCCAGGGGGGCGATCAGAGACCCAGTACTTC

v_call: TRBV5-1
j_call: TRBJ1-2
d_call: -
clone_size: -
cdr3_aa: CASSLGTRGYTF
cdr3_nt: TGCGCCAGCAGCTTGGGTACAAGAGGCTACACCTTC

v_call: TRBV4-1
j_call: TRBJ2-1
d_call: TRBD2
clone_size: -
cdr3_aa: CASSQDREGGSYNEQFF
cdr3_nt: TGCGCCAGCAGCCAAGACCGGGAGGGGGGGTCCTACAATGAGCAGTTCTTC

v_call: TRBV5-1
j_call: TRBJ2-3
d_call: TRBD1
clone_size: once
cdr3_aa: CASSLAGGGNTDTQYF
cdr3_nt: TGCGCCAGCAGCTTGGCAGGGGGCGGAAACACAGATACGCAGTATTTT

v_call: TRBV5-1
j_call: TRBJ2-1
d_call: TRBD2
clone_size: -
cdr3_aa: CASSRLAGGYEQFF
cdr3_nt: TGCGCCAGCAGCCGACTAGCGGGTGGTTATGAGCAGTTCTTC

v_call: TRBV30
j_call: TRBJ2-2
d_call: TRBD2
clone_size: -
cdr3_aa: CAWSPGLAVPTGELFF
cdr3_nt: TGTGCCTGGAGCCCGGGACTAGCGGTCCCCACCGGGGAGCTGTTTTTT

v_call: TRBV19
j_call: TRBJ1-2
d_call: -
clone_size: -
cdr3_aa: CASSTFPGSGYGYTF
cdr3_nt: TGTGCCAGTAGTACCTTTCCCGGGTCCGGGTATGGCTACACCTTC

v_call: TRBV28
j_call: TRBJ2-5
d_call: TRBD1
clone_size: -
cdr3_aa: CASSRSGTGERETQYF
cdr3_nt: TGTGCCAGCAGCCGAAGCGGGACAGGGGAGAGAGAGACCCAGTACTTC

v_call: TRBV19
j_call: TRBJ1-1
d_call: -
clone_size: -
cdr3_aa: CASSNVPRRAEAFF
cdr3_nt: TGTGCCAGTAGTAATGTTCCCAGGCGCGCTGAAGCTTTCTTT

v_call: TRBV9
j_call: TRBJ1-4
d_call: -
clone_size: -
cdr3_aa: CASSVGGAGNEKLFF
cdr3_nt: TGTGCCAGCAGCGTAGGGGGCGCAGGTAATGAAAAACTGTTTTTT

v_call: TRBV5-6
j_call: TRBJ1-2
d_call: TRBD1
clone_size: few
cdr3_aa: CASSLDVTGDYGYTF
cdr3_nt: TGTGCCAGCAGCTTGGACGTTACAGGGGACTATGGCTACACCTTC

v_call: TRBV2
j_call: TRBJ2-1
d_call: TRBD2
clone_size: -
cdr3_aa: CASRGRLAGGNEQFF
cdr3_nt: TGTGCCAGCAGGGGTCGCCTAGCGGGGGGTAATGAGCAGTTCTTC

v_call: TRBV30
j_call: TRBJ2-3
d_call: TRBD2
clone_size: -
cdr3_aa: CAWTTSGGLNTQYF
cdr3_nt: TGTGCCTGGACGACTAGCGGGGGGTTAAATACGCAGTATTTT

v_call: TRBV3-1/TRBV3-2
j_call: TRBJ2-5
d_call: TRBD2
clone_size: -
cdr3_aa: CASSQETSGGTYYRETQYF
cdr3_nt: TGTGCCAGCAGCCAAGAAACTAGCGGGGGGACATACTATCGAGAGACCCAGTACTTC

v_call: TRBV3-1/TRBV3-2
j_call: TRBJ2-1
d_call: TRBD2
clone_size: -
cdr3_aa: CASSPPGTSSYNEQFF
cdr3_nt: TGTGCCAGCAGCCCCCCCGGGACTAGCTCCTACAATGAGCAGTTCTTC

v_call: TRBV6-5
j_call: TRBJ1-1
d_call: -
clone_size: -
cdr3_aa: CASSSGLRRRNTEAFF
cdr3_nt: TGTGCCAGCAGTTCGGGCTTAAGGAGGCGGAACACTGAAGCTTTCTTT

v_call: TRBV9
j_call: TRBJ2-1
d_call: TRBD2
clone_size: -
cdr3_aa: CASSEGLAYNEQFF
cdr3_nt: TGTGCCAGCAGCGAGGGACTAGCCTACAATGAGCAGTTCTTC

v_call: TRBV12-3/TRBV12-4
j_call: TRBJ1-5
d_call: -
clone_size: -
cdr3_aa: CASSFNRNQPQHF
cdr3_nt: TGTGCCAGCAGTTTTAACAGGAATCAGCCCCAGCATTTT

v_call: TRBV5-5
j_call: TRBJ1-1
d_call: -
clone_size: -
cdr3_aa: CASSLGGVMNTEAFF
cdr3_nt: TGTGCCAGCAGCCTGGGAGGCGTGATGAACACTGAAGCTTTCTTT

v_call: TRBV2
j_call: TRBJ2-3
d_call: TRBD2
clone_size: few
cdr3_aa: CASSDPGGNTDTQYF
cdr3_nt: TGTGCCAGCAGTGATCCGGGAGGGAACACAGATACGCAGTATTTT

v_call: TRBV5-8
j_call: TRBJ1-2
d_call: TRBD1
clone_size: -
cdr3_aa: CASSLDGTGVYGYTF
cdr3_nt: TGTGCCAGCAGCTTAGACGGGACAGGGGTCTATGGCTACACCTTC

v_call: TRBV12-3/TRBV12-4
j_call: TRBJ2-1
d_call: -
clone_size: -
cdr3_aa: CASSSGGNDEQFF
cdr3_nt: TGTGCCAGCAGTTCAGGCGGGAACGATGAGCAGTTCTTC

v_call: TRBV18
j_call: TRBJ1-5
d_call: TRBD1
clone_size: -
cdr3_aa: CASSPGQGGQPQHF
cdr3_nt: TGTGCCAGCTCACCAGGACAGGGGGGTCAGCCCCAGCATTTT

v_call: TRBV28
j_call: TRBJ1-5
d_call: -
clone_size: once
cdr3_aa: CASSLLGTNSNQPQHF
cdr3_nt: TGTGCCAGCAGTTTATTGGGGACAAATAGCAATCAGCCCCAGCATTTT

v_call: TRBV3-1/TRBV3-2
j_call: TRBJ2-7
d_call: TRBD2
clone_size: -
cdr3_aa: CASSHGTSFSEQYF
cdr3_nt: TGTGCCAGCAGCCACGGGACTAGTTTTTCCGAGCAGTACTTC

v_call: TRBV7-3
j_call: TRBJ2-2
d_call: -
clone_size: -
cdr3_aa: CASSLTGRRDTGELFF
cdr3_nt: TGTGCCAGCAGCTTAACTGGCAGGCGGGACACCGGGGAGCTGTTTTTT

v_call: TRBV18
j_call: TRBJ2-7
d_call: TRBD2
clone_size: few
cdr3_aa: CASSARTSGSIYEQYF
cdr3_nt: TGTGCCAGCTCAGCCCGGACTAGCGGGAGCATATACGAGCAGTACTTC

v_call: TRBV2
j_call: TRBJ2-5
d_call: -
clone_size: -
cdr3_aa: CASRVGSYQETQYF
cdr3_nt: TGTGCCAGCAGGGTCGGGTCGTACCAAGAGACCCAGTACTTC

v_call: TRBV5-4
j_call: TRBJ2-5
d_call: TRBD1
clone_size: -
cdr3_aa: CASSLGATGGRGETQYF
cdr3_nt: TGTGCCAGCAGCTTGGGTGCCACAGGGGGCCGAGGGGAGACCCAGTACTTC

v_call: TRBV7-9
j_call: TRBJ1-6
d_call: TRBD1
clone_size: -
cdr3_aa: CASSYTGTGDSPLHF
cdr3_nt: TGTGCCAGCAGCTATACCGGGACAGGGGATTCACCCCTCCACTTT

v_call: TRBV27
j_call: TRBJ1-5
d_call: TRBD1
clone_size: -
cdr3_aa: CASRDGTGAGYSNQPQHF
cdr3_nt: TGTGCCAGCAGAGACGGAACAGGGGCGGGATATAGCAATCAGCCCCAGCATTTT

v_call: TRBV2
j_call: TRBJ1-2
d_call: TRBD1
clone_size: -
cdr3_aa: CASSAGTDSYGYTF
cdr3_nt: TGTGCCAGCAGTGCCGGGACAGATTCCTATGGCTACACCTTC

v_call: TRBV5-4
j_call: TRBJ1-3
d_call: -
clone_size: -
cdr3_aa: CASSPGVGSSGNTIYF
cdr3_nt: TGTGCCAGCAGCCCCGGGGTTGGGTCCTCTGGAAACACCATATATTTT

v_call: TRBV3-1/TRBV3-2
j_call: TRBJ1-1
d_call: TRBD1
clone_size: -
cdr3_aa: CASSLGQGNTEAFF
cdr3_nt: TGTGCCAGCAGCCTTGGACAGGGGAACACTGAAGCTTTCTTT

v_call: TRBV6-5
j_call: TRBJ1-1
d_call: -
clone_size: few
cdr3_aa: CASSRVEAFF
cdr3_nt: TGTGCCAGCAGCAGGGTTGAAGCTTTCTTT

v_call: TRBV7-2
j_call: TRBJ1-6
d_call: TRBD1
clone_size: -
cdr3_aa: CASSLIGDSGSPLHF
cdr3_nt: TGTGCCAGCAGCTTAATTGGGGACAGCGGTTCACCCCTCCACTTT

v_call: TRBV2
j_call: TRBJ2-3
d_call: TRBD2
clone_size: -
cdr3_aa: CASSDQGLPGDTQYF
cdr3_nt: TGTGCCAGCAGTGATCAGGGACTACCTGGAGATACGCAGTATTTT

v_call: TRBV7-2
j_call: TRBJ1-6
d_call: TRBD1
clone_size: -
cdr3_aa: CASRLQDRDYNSPLHF
cdr3_nt: TGTGCCAGCAGGCTCCAGGACAGGGACTATAATTCACCCCTCCACTTT

v_call: TRBV11-2
j_call: TRBJ2-1
d_call: TRBD2
clone_size: -
cdr3_aa: CASGLAGGNWQFF
cdr3_nt: TGTGCCAGTGGACTAGCGGGAGGTAATTGGCAGTTCTTC

v_call: TRBV6-1
j_call: TRBJ2-3
d_call: -
clone_size: -
cdr3_aa: CASSEFGGSSTDTQYF
cdr3_nt: TGTGCCAGCAGTGAGTTTGGAGGATCTAGCACAGATACGCAGTATTTT

v_call: TRBV7-8
j_call: TRBJ1-1
d_call: -
clone_size: -
cdr3_aa: CASSLQFTEAFF
cdr3_nt: TGTGCCAGCAGCTTACAATTCACTGAAGCTTTCTTT

v_call: TRBV28
j_call: TRBJ1-1
d_call: TRBD1
clone_size: -
cdr3_aa: CASSSLMTGGLNTEAFF
cdr3_nt: TGTGCCAGCAGTTCGTTAATGACAGGGGGATTGAACACTGAAGCTTTCTTT

v_call: TRBV4-2
j_call: TRBJ2-3
d_call: TRBD2
clone_size: -
cdr3_aa: CASSHGLAGGTGDTQYF
cdr3_nt: TGTGCCAGCAGCCACGGACTAGCGGGAGGGACAGGAGATACGCAGTATTTT

v_call: TRBV13
j_call: TRBJ2-7
d_call: -
clone_size: once
cdr3_aa: CASSLSTHEQYF
cdr3_nt: TGTGCCAGCAGCTTAAGCACCCACGAGCAGTACTTC

v_call: TRBV27
j_call: TRBJ2-3
d_call: -
clone_size: -
cdr3_aa: CASSLSTGMVADTQYF
cdr3_nt: TGTGCCAGCAGTTTATCCACAGGGATGGTGGCAGATACGCAGTATTTT